One sample yielded the 9 T cell receptor beta chains listed below, sequenced in a study of long-term antiretroviral therapy in people with HIV. immunoSEQ v3.0 was run at survey level. Sequencing was performed with immunoSEQ multiplex PCR; in TCRdb, only in-frame clones are kept and a portion is missing. The sample has about 26,000 clones, around 79% seen once; the top ten hold 5.5% to 6%. The sample in question was unsorted PBMCs, obtained 1.1 years before starting antiretroviral therapy. The receptor source for this set is a woman in her twenties or thirties with HIV.

V usage is TRBV2 and J usage is TRBJ1-2; TRBD1 is a possible D gene (5 bases). This CDR3 contains 15 residues. Trimming removed 7 bases from V and 5 bases from J, with 20 bases in between. Germline V CDR1 and CDR2: SNHLY, FYNNEI. The chain's CDR3 is CASIPGRTSVYGYTF. The CDR3 nucleotides read TGTGCCAGCATTCCAGGGAGAACCTCCGTTTATGGCTACACCTTC.

The V and J genes are TRBV6-6 and TRBJ1-6; D unclear. This CDR3 is 15 amino acids long. The germline V gene has CDR1 MNHNY and CDR2 SVGAGI (reference sequence). Between the trimmed V and J ends, which lost 6 bases and 0 bases, there was a span of 9 bases. This chain's CDR3 is CASSRLSSYNSPLHF. The CDR3 region has the DNA TGTGCCAGCAGCAGACTCAGCTCCTATAATTCACCCCTCCACTTT.

This chain joins TRBV7-3 and TRBJ2-7; the match to TRBD2 covers 7 bases. The CDR3 totals 18 residues. V lost 4 bases, J lost 3 bases, and 18 bases stayed unmatched. Germline V gene data show CDR1 as SGHTA and CDR2 as FQGTGA. CDR3 in amino acids: CASSWVGVNKRGFYEQYV. CDR3 DNA sequence: TGTGCCAGCAGCTGGGTAGGGGTTAATAAGCGGGGTTTCTACGAGCAGTACGTC.

This sequence joins TRBV25-1 and TRBJ2-1, with 9 bases fitting TRBD2. Per germline, CDR1 MGHDK and CDR2 SYGVNS. V gave up 1 base and J gave up 6 bases; unmatched junction bases: 4. CDR3 size: 15 residues. CDR3 DNA sequence: TGTGCCAGCAGTGAATCTGGCGGGGGGGCCAATGAGCAGTTCTTC. It is translated as CASSESGGGANEQFF.

This clone was observed a few times. This chain connects TRBV27 to TRBJ1-5; possible D gene TRBD1, 5 bases. CDR1 and CDR2 (germline): MNHEY, SMNVEV (reference sequence). The CDR3 is made up of 13 amino acids. V shed 1 base and J shed 4 bases, with 5 bases lying between them. CDR3 amino acids: CASSLWGNQPQHF. DNA of the CDR3: TGTGCCAGCAGTTTATGGGGGAATCAGCCCCAGCATTTT.

J is TRBJ1-2 and V is TRBV30; tentative D call: TRBD1 (5 bases). Trimming removed 4 bases at V and 8 bases at J, with 20 bases between. In germline, CDR1 is GTSNPN, CDR2 SVGIG (reference sequence). The CDR3 is 14 amino acids. The CDR3 coding sequence is TGTGCCTGGATTCAGACAGTCAACGCGGGAGGCTACACCTTC. It is translated as CAWIQTVNAGGYTF.

J is TRBJ1-1 and V is TRBV30; D might be TRBD1 (5 bases). This CDR3 contains 16 residues. V gave up 4 bases and J gave up 10 bases, with 28 bases separating them. Looked up from germline, CDR1 is GTSNPN and CDR2 is SVGIG (reference sequence). In DNA, the CDR3 is TGTGCCTGGAAGGCAGCCGGGGGGGGGTACCGCGGGGGAGCTTTCTTT. This codes for CAWKAAGGGYRGGAFF.

This clone showed up just once. This chain joins TRBV27 and TRBJ1-5, with no clear D. This CDR3 is built from 14 residues. Germline V gene data show CDR1 as MNHEY and CDR2 as SMNVEV (reference sequence). V gave up 3 bases and J gave up 1 base, with 7 bases separating them. The CDR3 region has the DNA TGTGCCAGCAGTTTTGGGCAGAGCAATCAGCCCCAGCATTTT. Its translation is CASSFGQSNQPQHF.

The CDR3 coding sequence is TGTGCCTGGAGTGTTTTCAGAAAGAACACCGGGGAGCTGTTTTTT. Translated, it gives CAWSVFRKNTGELFF. The chain employs TRBV30 and TRBJ2-2; D remains unclear. The germline V gene has CDR1 GTSNPN and CDR2 SVGIG (reference sequence). V shed 0 bases and J shed 1 base, with 9 bases lying between them. The CDR3 consists of 15 residues.